The clone carrying this T cell receptor beta chain is a singleton in its sample. Its specificity is not known. Repertoires were generated with immunoSEQ multiplex PCR, while TCRdb's copy carries only in-frame clones and drops some. The sample contains around 100,000 clones, 90% of which appear only once. The sample originates from a study of T cell responses to AZD1222 COVID-19 vaccine. Across the whole study: Samples with a second dose at about 4 or about 12 weeks were pooled together.

Findings and caveats of the study: Across the whole spike, CD4 TCRs peaked at regions 160-218 and 743-854. The donor cohort was predominantly white British with a female majority, and clonal diversity may have been underestimated. The peak T cell response came first, and repertoires were sampled only after it.

The sequence derives from an adult in good health. Material: peripheral blood, obtained on day 0 of AZD1222 vaccination.

CDR3 in amino acids: CASSLNNSPLHF. CDR3 DNA: TGCGCCAGCAGCTTAAATAATTCACCCCTCCACTTT. The chain combines TRBV5-1 with TRBJ1-6, with D hard to call. Germline V gene sequence: CDR1 SGHRS, CDR2 YFSETQ. There are 12 residues in the CDR3. V was shortened by 2 bases and J by 5 bases, with 2 bases between the two germline ends.